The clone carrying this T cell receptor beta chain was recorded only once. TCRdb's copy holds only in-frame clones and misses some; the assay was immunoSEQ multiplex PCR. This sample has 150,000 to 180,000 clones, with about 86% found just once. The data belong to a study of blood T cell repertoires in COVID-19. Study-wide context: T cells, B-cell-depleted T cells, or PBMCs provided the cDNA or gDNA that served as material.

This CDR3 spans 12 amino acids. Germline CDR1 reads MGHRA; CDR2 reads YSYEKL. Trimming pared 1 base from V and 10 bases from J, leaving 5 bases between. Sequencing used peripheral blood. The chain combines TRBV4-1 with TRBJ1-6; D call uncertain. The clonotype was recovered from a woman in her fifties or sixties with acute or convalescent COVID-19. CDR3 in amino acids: CASSQVLSPLHF. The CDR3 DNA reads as TGCGCCAGCAGCCAAGTTCTCTCACCCCTCCACTTT.